Below are 10 T cell receptor beta chains sequenced from a single sample in a study of post-analysis software for immune sequencing data. No antigen is known for these receptors. Tagging with unique molecular identifiers was a feature of the TCR beta cDNA libraries. MiXCR, run by TCRdb on the PCR reads, gives a single entry per CDR3 protein. Of some 690,000 distinct CDR3 sequences listed, 59% are singletons. Study-wide results and caveats: Five or six TRBV segments were significantly more frequent in patients than in controls. TRBV5-6, TRBV5-1 and TRBV20-1 were among these segments.

The sample comprised blood. These receptors originate from a girl aged 2 to 10 with multiple sclerosis.

The chain has TRBV14 and TRBJ2-1, with D tentatively TRBD1 (6 bases). Trimming took 4 bases from V and 6 from J, leaving 19 bases between them. The CDR3 extends over 16 amino acids. Germline values: CDR1 SGHDN, CDR2 FVKESK. This CDR3 is CASSPTFRGRINEQFF. CDR3 DNA sequence: TGTGCCAGCAGCCCGACGTTCAGGGGTCGAATCAATGAGCAGTTCTTC.

Details on this clonotype: An end of the junction differs from the germline gene, which may be a read error. This chain links TRBV12-3 or TRBV12-4 with TRBJ1-5; no clear D gene. The CDR3 sequence is 15 residues long. CDR3 sequence (DNA): TGCGCCAGCAGTTTAGCCCACGCACCAAATCAGCCCCAGCATTTT. Its translation is CASSLAHAPNQPQHF.

In this sample, this clonotype turned up once. The chain uses TRBV24-1 and TRBJ1-3, with a weak D call TRBD1 (5 bases). V was trimmed by 3 bases and J by 4 bases, leaving 18 bases between them. CDR3 length: 17 amino acids. Germline V gives CDR1 KGHDR, CDR2 SFDVKD. The CDR3 bases are TGTGCCACCAGTGATCCTGGGGGGAGAGTAGCAGGAAACACCATATATTTT. Translating gives CATSDPGGRVAGNTIYF.

The chain is built from TRBV29-1 and TRBJ1-1; D may be TRBD1 (6 bases). Deletions cut 0 bases from V and 4 bases from J, with 15 bases between. The CDR3 has 15 residues. Germline-derived CDR1 and CDR2 are SQVTM and ANQGSEA. This chain's CDR3 is CSVEEGTQGTTEAFF. CDR3 bases: TGCAGCGTTGAAGAGGGGACACAGGGCACCACTGAAGCTTTCTTT.

V and J are TRBV4-1 and TRBJ2-7; no clear D gene. The CDR3 length is 15 residues. V was cut by 4 bases and J by 2 bases, with 15 bases left in between. Per the germline V gene, CDR1 is MGHRA and CDR2 is YSYEKL. Here the CDR3 reads CASSPAHLGTYEQYF. The CDR3 coding sequence is TGCGCCAGCAGCCCCGCCCATCTGGGAACCTACGAGCAGTACTTC.

The chain joins TRBV4-2 to TRBJ2-3; 11 bases are a match to TRBD2. Germline CDR1 is LGHNA and CDR2 is YNFKEQ. V lost 0 bases, J lost 2 bases, and 7 bases stayed unmatched. The CDR3 loop spans 18 amino acids. The chain's CDR3 is CASSQDLETSGVTDTQYF. CDR3 nucleotide sequence: TGTGCCAGCAGCCAAGATCTTGAGACTAGCGGGGTCACAGATACGCAGTATTTT.

On this clonotype: One end of the junction is discordant with germline, which a read error may explain. The CDR3 nucleotides are TGCAGCGCTATACTAGCCCTCAATGAGCAGTTCTTC. This sequence encodes CSAILALNEQFF. The V and J genes are TRBV20-1 and TRBJ2-1; D may be TRBD2 (6 bases). The CDR3 contains 12 residues. The germline V gene has CDR1 DFQATT and CDR2 SNEGSKA (reference sequence).

The rearrangement links TRBV14 to TRBJ2-1; TRBD2 aligns across 8 bases. The CDR3 is 17 residues long. Germline lookup yields CDR1 SGHDN and CDR2 FVKESK. The V and J ends lost 2 bases and 2 bases, in that order; junction bases with no gene match: 8. CDR3 sequence (DNA): TGTGCCAGCAGCCAACTCGCCGGGGGGGTCACCTACAATGAGCAGTTCTTC. Translating it yields CASSQLAGGVTYNEQFF.

This clonotype has a handful of counts. The chain is built from TRBV7-2 and TRBJ2-5, with D possibly being TRBD2 (5 bases). CDR3 length: 15 amino acids. The germline gives CDR1 SGHTA, CDR2 FQGNSA. The V and J ends lost 4 bases and 0 bases respectively, with 12 bases between them. The CDR3 here is CASSSAPGYQETQYF. The DNA of the CDR3 is TGTGCCAGCAGCTCAGCCCCGGGGTACCAAGAGACCCAGTACTTC.

V gene TRBV5-1 combines with J gene TRBJ2-7; D is unclear. V shed 4 bases and J shed 3 bases, with 11 bases lying between them. The CDR3 sequence is 13 residues long. The germline CDR1 and CDR2 sequences are SGHRS and YFSETQ. CDR3: CASSMRSGYEQYF. The CDR3 DNA reads as TGCGCCAGCAGCATGAGGTCCGGCTACGAGCAGTACTTC.